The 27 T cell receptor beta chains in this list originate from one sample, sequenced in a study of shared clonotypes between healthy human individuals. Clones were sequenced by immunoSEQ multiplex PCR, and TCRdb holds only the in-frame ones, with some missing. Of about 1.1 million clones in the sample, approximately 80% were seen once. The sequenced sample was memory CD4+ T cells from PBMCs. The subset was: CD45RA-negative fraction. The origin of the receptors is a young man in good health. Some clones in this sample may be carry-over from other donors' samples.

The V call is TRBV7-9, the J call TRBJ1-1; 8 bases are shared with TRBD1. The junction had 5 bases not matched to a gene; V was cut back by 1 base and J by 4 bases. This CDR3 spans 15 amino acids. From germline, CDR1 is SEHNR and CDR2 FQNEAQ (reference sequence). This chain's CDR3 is CASSLGTGGSTEAFF. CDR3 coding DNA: TGTGCCAGCAGCTTAGGCACAGGGGGGAGCACTGAAGCTTTCTTT.

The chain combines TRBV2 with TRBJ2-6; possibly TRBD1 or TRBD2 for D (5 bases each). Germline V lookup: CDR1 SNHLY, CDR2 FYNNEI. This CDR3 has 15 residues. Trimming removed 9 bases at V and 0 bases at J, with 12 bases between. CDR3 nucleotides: TGTGCCAGAAAGGTGGGGGACTCTGGGGCCAACGTCCTGACTTTC. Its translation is CARKVGDSGANVLTF.

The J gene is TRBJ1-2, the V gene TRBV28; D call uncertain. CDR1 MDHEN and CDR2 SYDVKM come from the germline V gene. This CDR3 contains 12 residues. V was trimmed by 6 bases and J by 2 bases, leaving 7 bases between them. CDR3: CASRRQNYGYTF. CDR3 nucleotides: TGTGCCAGCAGGCGGCAGAACTATGGCTACACCTTC.

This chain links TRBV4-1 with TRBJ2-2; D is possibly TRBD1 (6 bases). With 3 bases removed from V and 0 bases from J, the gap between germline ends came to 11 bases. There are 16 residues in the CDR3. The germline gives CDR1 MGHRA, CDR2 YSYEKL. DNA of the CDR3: TGCGCCAGCAGCCAGGCCGGGACAACGAACACCGGGGAGCTGTTTTTT. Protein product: CASSQAGTTNTGELFF.

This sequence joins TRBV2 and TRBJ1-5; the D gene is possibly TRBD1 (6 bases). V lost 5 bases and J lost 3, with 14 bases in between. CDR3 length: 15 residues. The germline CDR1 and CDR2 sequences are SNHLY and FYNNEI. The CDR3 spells CASSLGDTYNQPQHF. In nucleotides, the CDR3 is TGTGCCAGCAGTCTTGGGGACACCTACAATCAGCCCCAGCATTTT.

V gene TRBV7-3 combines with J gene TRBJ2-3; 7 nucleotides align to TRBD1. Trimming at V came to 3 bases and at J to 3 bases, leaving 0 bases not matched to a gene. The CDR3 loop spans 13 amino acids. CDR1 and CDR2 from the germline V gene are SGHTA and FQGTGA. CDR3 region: CASSLDRTDTQYF. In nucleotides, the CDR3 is TGTGCCAGCAGCTTGGACAGGACAGATACGCAGTATTTT.

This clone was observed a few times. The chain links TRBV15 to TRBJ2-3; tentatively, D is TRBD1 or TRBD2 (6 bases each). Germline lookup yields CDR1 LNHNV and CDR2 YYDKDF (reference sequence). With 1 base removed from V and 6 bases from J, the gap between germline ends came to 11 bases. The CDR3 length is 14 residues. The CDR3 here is CATSRGGAGDTQYF. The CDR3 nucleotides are TGTGCCACCAGCAGAGGGGGGGCTGGGGATACGCAGTATTTT.

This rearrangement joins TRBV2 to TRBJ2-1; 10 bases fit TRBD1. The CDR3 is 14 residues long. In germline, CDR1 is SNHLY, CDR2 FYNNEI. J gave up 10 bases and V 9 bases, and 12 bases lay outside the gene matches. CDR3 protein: CASSRDRGPREQFF. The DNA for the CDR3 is TGTGCCAGTTCCCGGGACAGGGGCCCTCGGGAGCAGTTCTTC.

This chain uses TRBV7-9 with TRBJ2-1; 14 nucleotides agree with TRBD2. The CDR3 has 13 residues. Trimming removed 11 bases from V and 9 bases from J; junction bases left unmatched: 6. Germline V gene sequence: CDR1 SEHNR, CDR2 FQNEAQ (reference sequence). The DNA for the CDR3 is TGTGCCGGAGGACTAGCGGGAGGAGGTGAGCAGTTCTTC. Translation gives CAGGLAGGGEQFF.

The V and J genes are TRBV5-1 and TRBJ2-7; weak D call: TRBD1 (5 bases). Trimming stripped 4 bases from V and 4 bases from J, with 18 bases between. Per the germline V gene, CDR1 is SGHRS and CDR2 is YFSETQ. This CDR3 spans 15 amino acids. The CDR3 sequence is CASSLDAGFPYEQYF. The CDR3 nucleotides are TGCGCCAGCAGCCTGGACGCAGGGTTCCCTTACGAGCAGTACTTC.

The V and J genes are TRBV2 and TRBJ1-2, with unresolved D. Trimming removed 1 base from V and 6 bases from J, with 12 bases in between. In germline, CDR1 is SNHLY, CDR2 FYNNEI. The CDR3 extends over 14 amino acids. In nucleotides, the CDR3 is TGTGCCAGCAGTGAAGGGATAGGCTTCGATGGCTACACCTTC. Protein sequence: CASSEGIGFDGYTF.

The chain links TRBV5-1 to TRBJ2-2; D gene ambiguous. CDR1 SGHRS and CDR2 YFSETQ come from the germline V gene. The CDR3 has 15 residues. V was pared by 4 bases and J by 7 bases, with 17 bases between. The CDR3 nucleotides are TGCGCCAGCAGCGGTATCGCAGGAGCGATCGGGGAGCTGTTTTTT. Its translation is CASSGIAGAIGELFF.

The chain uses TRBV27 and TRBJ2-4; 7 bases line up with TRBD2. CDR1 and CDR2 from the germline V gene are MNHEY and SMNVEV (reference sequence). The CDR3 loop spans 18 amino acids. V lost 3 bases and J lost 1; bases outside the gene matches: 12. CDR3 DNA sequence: TGTGCCAGCAGTTTCAGGCCAGGGTGGGAGGGGGCCAAAAACATTCAGTACTTC. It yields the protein CASSFRPGWEGAKNIQYF.

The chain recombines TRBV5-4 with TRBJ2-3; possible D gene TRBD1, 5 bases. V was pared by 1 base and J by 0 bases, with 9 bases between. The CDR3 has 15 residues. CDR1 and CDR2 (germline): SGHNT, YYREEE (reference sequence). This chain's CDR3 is CASSLTQGSTDTQYF. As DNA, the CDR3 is TGTGCCAGCAGCTTGACGCAGGGTAGCACAGATACGCAGTATTTT.

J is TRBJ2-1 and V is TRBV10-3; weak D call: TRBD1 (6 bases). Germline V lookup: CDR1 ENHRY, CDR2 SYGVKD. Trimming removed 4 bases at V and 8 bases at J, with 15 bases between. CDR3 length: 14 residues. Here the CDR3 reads CAISGGTTVHEQFF. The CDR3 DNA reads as TGTGCCATCAGTGGTGGGACAACGGTCCATGAGCAGTTCTTC.

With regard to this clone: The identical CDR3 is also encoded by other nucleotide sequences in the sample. CDR3 DNA sequence: TGTGCCAGCAGCCCAGGTCGGGCCATGAACACTGAAGCTTTCTTT. Its protein is CASSPGRAMNTEAFF. The genes are TRBV2 and TRBJ1-1; D gene uncertain. This CDR3 comprises 15 residues. The V end lost 6 bases, the J end lost 0 bases, and 14 bases lay between the germline ends. Germline V lookup: CDR1 SNHLY, CDR2 FYNNEI. The whole variable domain, remainder taken from reference TRBV2 and TRBJ1-1, is EPEVTQTPSHQVTQMGQEVILRCVPISNHLYFYWYRQILGQKVEFLVSFYNNEISEKSEIFDDQFSVERPDGSNFTLKIRSTKLEDSAMYFCASSPGRAMNTEAFFGQGTRLTVV.

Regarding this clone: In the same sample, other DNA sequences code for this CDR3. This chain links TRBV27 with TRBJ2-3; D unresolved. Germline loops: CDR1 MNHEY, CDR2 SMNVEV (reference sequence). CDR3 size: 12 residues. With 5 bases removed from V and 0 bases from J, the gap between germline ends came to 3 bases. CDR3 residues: CASSPSTDTQYF. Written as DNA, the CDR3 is TGTGCCAGCAGTCCGAGCACAGATACGCAGTATTTT.

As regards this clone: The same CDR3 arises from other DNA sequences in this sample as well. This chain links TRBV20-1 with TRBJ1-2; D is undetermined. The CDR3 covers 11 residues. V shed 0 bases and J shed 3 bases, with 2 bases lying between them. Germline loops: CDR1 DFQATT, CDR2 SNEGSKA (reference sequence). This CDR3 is CSARDDYGYTF. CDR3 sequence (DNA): TGCAGTGCTAGAGATGACTATGGCTACACCTTC.

In DNA form, the CDR3 reads TGTGCCAGCAGCCAAGATTTGACCACTGAAGCTTTCTTT. It encodes CASSQDLTTEAFF. V and J are TRBV14 and TRBJ1-1; no firm D call. This CDR3 comprises 13 residues. V gave up 0 bases and J gave up 4 bases, with 6 bases separating them. Germline V CDR1 and CDR2: SGHDN, FVKESK.

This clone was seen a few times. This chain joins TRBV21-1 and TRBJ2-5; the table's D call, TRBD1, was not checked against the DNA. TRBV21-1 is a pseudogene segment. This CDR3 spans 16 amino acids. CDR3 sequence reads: CASSSPGRGQVETQYF. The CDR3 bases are TGTGCCAGCAGCTCCCCAGGCAGGGGGCAAGTGGAGACCCAGTACTTC.

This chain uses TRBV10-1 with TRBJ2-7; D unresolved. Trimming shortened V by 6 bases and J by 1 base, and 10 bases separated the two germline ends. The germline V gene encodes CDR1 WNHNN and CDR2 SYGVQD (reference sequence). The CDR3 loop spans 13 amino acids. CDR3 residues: CASSPQLSYEQYF. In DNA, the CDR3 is TGCGCCAGCAGCCCACAGTTATCCTACGAGCAGTACTTC.

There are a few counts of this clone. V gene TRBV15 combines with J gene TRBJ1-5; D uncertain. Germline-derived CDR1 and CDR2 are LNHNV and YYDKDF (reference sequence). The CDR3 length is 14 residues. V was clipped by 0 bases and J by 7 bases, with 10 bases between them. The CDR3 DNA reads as TGTGCCACCAGCAGAGATAGGAGGGAGCAGCCCCAGCATTTT. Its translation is CATSRDRREQPQHF.

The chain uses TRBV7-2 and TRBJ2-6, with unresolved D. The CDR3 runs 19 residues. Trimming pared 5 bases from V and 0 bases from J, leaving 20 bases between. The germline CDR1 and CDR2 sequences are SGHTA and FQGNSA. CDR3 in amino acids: CASSLYLTLDYSGANVLTF. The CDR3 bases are TGTGCCAGCAGCCTCTACTTGACCCTGGATTACTCTGGGGCCAACGTCCTGACTTTC.

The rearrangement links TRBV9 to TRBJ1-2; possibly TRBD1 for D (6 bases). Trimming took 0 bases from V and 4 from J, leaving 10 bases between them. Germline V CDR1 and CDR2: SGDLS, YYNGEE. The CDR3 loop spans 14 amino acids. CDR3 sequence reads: CASSVDRTVYGYTF. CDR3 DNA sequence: TGTGCCAGCAGCGTAGACAGGACAGTCTATGGCTACACCTTC.

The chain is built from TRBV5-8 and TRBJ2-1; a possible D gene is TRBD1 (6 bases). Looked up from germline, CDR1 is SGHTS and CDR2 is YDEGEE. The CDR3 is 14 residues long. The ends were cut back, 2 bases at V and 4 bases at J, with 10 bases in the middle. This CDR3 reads CASSFGQLYNEQFF. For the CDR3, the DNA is TGTGCCAGCAGCTTTGGACAGCTATACAATGAGCAGTTCTTC.

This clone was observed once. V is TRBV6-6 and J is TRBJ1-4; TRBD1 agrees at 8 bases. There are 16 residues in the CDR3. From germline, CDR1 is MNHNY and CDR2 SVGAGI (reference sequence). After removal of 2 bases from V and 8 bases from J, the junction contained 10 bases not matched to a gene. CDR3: CASSYGSGGGLEKLFF. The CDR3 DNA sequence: TGTGCCAGCAGTTACGGGTCAGGGGGCGGCTTGGAAAAACTGTTTTTT.

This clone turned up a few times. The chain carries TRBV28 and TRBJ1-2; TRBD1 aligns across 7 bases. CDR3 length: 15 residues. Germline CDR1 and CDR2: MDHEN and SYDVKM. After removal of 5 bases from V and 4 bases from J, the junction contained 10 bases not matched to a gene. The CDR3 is CASSIPGQRTYGYTF. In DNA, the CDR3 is TGTGCCAGCAGTATACCGGGACAGCGCACCTATGGCTACACCTTC.